Listed here are 29 T cell receptor beta chains from one sample, sequenced in a study of T cell changes during pregnancy in multiple sclerosis. The table came from immunoSEQ multiplex PCR; TCRdb's copy has only in-frame clones and leaves some out. The data hold roughly 110,000 clones, with 75% to 95% observed a single time. Here the sequenced sample was peripheral blood, taken before pregnancy. These TCRs come from a female donor with multiple sclerosis, enrolled in a pregnancy study.

The chain joins TRBV4-1 to TRBJ1-2; possible D gene TRBD1, 6 bases. CDR1 is MGHRA, CDR2 YSYEKL, per germline. V shed 3 bases and J shed 8 bases, with 19 bases lying between them. The CDR3 has 15 amino acids. The CDR3 sequence: CASSQADRGAEGYTF. CDR3 DNA sequence: TGCGCCAGCAGCCAGGCGGATCGGGGGGCCGAGGGCTACACCTTC.

The chain uses TRBV5-4 and TRBJ2-5, with 7 nucleotides matching TRBD1. The junction had 7 bases not matched to a gene; V was cut back by 3 bases and J by 5 bases. Germline CDR1 SGHNT, CDR2 YYREEE (reference sequence). The CDR3 sequence is 14 residues long. The CDR3 nucleotides are TGTGCCAGCAGCTCGCCTGACAGGGCTGAGACCCAGTACTTC. As protein: CASSSPDRAETQYF.

V and J are TRBV5-7 and TRBJ2-3, with D perhaps TRBD1 (6 bases). TRBV5-7 is filed as an ORF, its function uncertain. Trimming removed 1 base at V and 0 bases at J, with 9 bases between. This CDR3 contains 15 residues. CDR3 sequence: CASSLNRESTDTQYF. The DNA of the CDR3 is TGTGCCAGCAGCTTGAACAGGGAGAGCACAGATACGCAGTATTTT.

Relative to its sample, this clone is large. V gene TRBV4-1 combines with J gene TRBJ1-2; D is possibly TRBD1 (5 bases). The V end lost 0 bases, the J end lost 4 bases, and 9 bases lay between the germline ends. The CDR3 runs to 14 residues. CDR1 is MGHRA, CDR2 YSYEKL, per germline. The CDR3 nucleotides are TGCGCCAGCAGCCAAGAAGCAGGGTCCTATGGCTACACCTTC. Encoded protein: CASSQEAGSYGYTF.

The chain has TRBV28 and TRBJ1-2, with 7 bases identical to TRBD1. With 6 bases clipped from V and 1 base from J, the junction kept 11 bases outside the gene matches. Per germline, CDR1 MDHEN and CDR2 SYDVKM. This CDR3 is built from 16 residues. CDR3 sequence: CASRATGLGFNYGYTF. Written as DNA, the CDR3 is TGTGCCAGCAGAGCGACAGGGCTCGGCTTTAACTATGGCTACACCTTC.

The V call is TRBV9, the J call TRBJ2-2; maybe TRBD2 (6 bases). V shed 6 bases and J shed 2 bases, with 17 bases lying between them. This CDR3 region has 16 residues. The germline V gene encodes CDR1 SGDLS and CDR2 YYNGEE. Here the CDR3 reads CASTKGGLANTGELFF. The CDR3 DNA sequence: TGTGCCAGCACCAAAGGAGGGCTAGCAAACACCGGGGAGCTGTTTTTT.

The chain carries TRBV6-6 and TRBJ1-1; tentative D call: TRBD1 (6 bases). The V end was cut by 6 bases, the J end by 8 bases, with 10 bases between. Germline CDR1 is MNHNY and CDR2 is SVGAGI (reference sequence). There are 11 residues in the CDR3. The CDR3 sequence: CASRLRGEAFF. For the CDR3, the DNA is TGTGCCAGCAGATTAAGGGGGGAAGCTTTCTTT.

V usage is TRBV19 and J usage is TRBJ2-7, with 7 nucleotides matching TRBD2. The CDR3 covers 14 residues. The germline CDR1 and CDR2 sequences are LNHDA and SQIVND (reference sequence). The trim removed 4 bases at V and 1 base at J, leaving 4 bases unmatched. The chain's CDR3 is CASSKLALSYEQYF. DNA of the CDR3: TGTGCCAGTAGTAAACTAGCGCTGTCCTACGAGCAGTACTTC.

This chain uses TRBV27 with TRBJ2-5, with 9 bases matching TRBD1. CDR3 length equals 15 residues. Germline V CDR1 and CDR2: MNHEY, SMNVEV (reference sequence). V gave up 6 bases and J gave up 4 bases; unmatched junction bases: 9. The chain's CDR3 is CASSTPSDRGETQYF. In DNA form, the CDR3 reads TGTGCCAGCAGCACACCCTCGGACAGGGGAGAGACCCAGTACTTC.

This sequence joins TRBV27 and TRBJ1-6, with D tentatively TRBD1 (5 bases). V was cut by 3 bases and J by 10 bases, with 13 bases left in between. The CDR3 has 14 residues. Germline CDR1 and CDR2: MNHEY and SMNVEV (reference sequence). In DNA form, the CDR3 reads TGTGCCAGCAGTTTGGGGCAGGCCACCTCACCCCTCCACTTT. Amino acids: CASSLGQATSPLHF.

This chain joins TRBV7-3 and TRBJ2-1, with 7 bases aligning to TRBD2. Per germline, CDR1 SGHTA and CDR2 FQGTGA. J lost 0 bases, V lost 5 bases, and 7 bases had no gene match. The CDR3 is 16 amino acids. CDR3 loop: CASSNSGPSSYNEQFF. CDR3 in DNA: TGTGCCAGCAGCAATAGCGGGCCGAGCTCCTACAATGAGCAGTTCTTC.

This rearrangement joins TRBV19 to TRBJ1-1, with D possibly matching TRBD1 (6 bases). This CDR3 is 15 amino acids long. Per the germline V gene, CDR1 is LNHDA and CDR2 is SQIVND (reference sequence). Trimming stripped 9 bases from V and 2 bases from J, with 19 bases between. The DNA for the CDR3 is TGTGCCAGCCGTCGGACAGCACCTTTTAACACTGAAGCTTTCTTT. Amino acids: CASRRTAPFNTEAFF.

V and J are TRBV6-1 and TRBJ1-5, with D possibly matching TRBD1 (6 bases). The CDR3 totals 15 residues. Deletions cut 4 bases from V and 3 bases from J, with 13 bases between. In germline, CDR1 is MNHNS, CDR2 SASEGT. DNA for the CDR3: TGTGCCAGCAGTGTAGGGGGAGAATACAATCAGCCCCAGCATTTT. Protein: CASSVGGEYNQPQHF.

A single count supports this clone. The chain couples TRBV27 to TRBJ2-3; TRBD2 aligns across 9 bases. The CDR3 length is 16 residues. Germline loops: CDR1 MNHEY, CDR2 SMNVEV (reference sequence). The junction had 11 bases not matched to a gene; V was cut back by 5 bases and J by 5 bases. The CDR3 loop is CASSPQVAGVVDTQYF. CDR3 nucleotide sequence: TGTGCCAGCAGTCCCCAAGTAGCGGGGGTTGTAGATACGCAGTATTTT.

The chain links TRBV5-5 to TRBJ2-5, with D perhaps matching TRBD2 (6 bases). Trimming left V 4 bases short and J 5 bases short, with 6 bases between. This CDR3 region has 11 residues. Germline CDR1 SGHKS, CDR2 YYEKEE (reference sequence). This CDR3 is CASSRGETQYF. The DNA of the CDR3 is TGTGCCAGCAGCCGGGGGGAGACCCAGTACTTC.

The chain carries TRBV19 and TRBJ2-3, with D perhaps matching TRBD1 (6 bases). V lost 3 bases to trimming and J lost 3 bases, with 13 bases between them. The CDR3 is 15 amino acids. Germline lookup yields CDR1 LNHDA and CDR2 SQIVND (reference sequence). The CDR3 here is CASSIGQGITDTQYF. As DNA, the CDR3 is TGTGCCAGTAGTATTGGGCAGGGGATTACAGATACGCAGTATTTT.

The chain joins TRBV29-1 to TRBJ2-5, with 12 positions matching TRBD2. Germline loops: CDR1 SQVTM, CDR2 ANQGSEA. The CDR3 length is 15 residues. With 5 bases clipped from V and 6 bases from J, the junction kept 10 bases outside the gene matches. The CDR3 region is CSVRTSGMFRKTQYF. The CDR3 coding sequence is TGCAGCGTTCGGACTAGCGGGATGTTCAGAAAGACCCAGTACTTC.

A single count supports this clone. V gene TRBV5-5 combines with J gene TRBJ2-5; the D is unclear. This CDR3 has 13 amino acids. Germline-derived CDR1 and CDR2 are SGHKS and YYEKEE (reference sequence). Trimming left V 0 bases short and J 3 bases short, with 6 bases between. CDR3 protein: CASSLGSEETQYF. Here the CDR3 DNA reads TGTGCCAGCAGCTTGGGTTCGGAAGAGACCCAGTACTTC.

The chain uses TRBV19 and TRBJ1-5; tentative D call: TRBD1 (5 bases). V was clipped by 5 bases and J by 4 bases, with 15 bases between them. The CDR3 consists of 15 residues. Germline CDR1 LNHDA, CDR2 SQIVND (reference sequence). CDR3 sequence (DNA): TGTGCCAGTAGTCGTCAGGGTGAAAGGAATCAGCCCCAGCATTTT. Its translation is CASSRQGERNQPQHF.

The chain is built from TRBV7-8 and TRBJ2-1; 7 nucleotides match TRBD2. Trimming at V came to 1 base and at J to 0 bases, leaving 0 bases not matched to a gene. This CDR3 has 15 amino acids. Germline CDR1 is SGHVS and CDR2 is FQNEAQ. The CDR3 region has the DNA TGTGCCAGCAGCTTAGGGGGGGGCTCCTACAATGAGCAGTTCTTC. Encoded protein: CASSLGGGSYNEQFF.

The genes are TRBV10-3 and TRBJ2-5; D not certain. Looked up from germline, CDR1 is ENHRY and CDR2 is SYGVKD. This CDR3 region has 12 residues. Trimming shortened V by 3 bases and J by 4 bases, and 6 bases separated the two germline ends. CDR3 sequence: CAISDRGETQYF. The CDR3 coding sequence is TGTGCCATCAGTGATCGAGGAGAGACCCAGTACTTC.

The J gene is TRBJ2-2, the V gene TRBV19, with 7 bases identical to TRBD2. This CDR3 is built from 14 residues. In germline, CDR1 is LNHDA, CDR2 SQIVND (reference sequence). The V and J ends lost 5 bases and 7 bases, in that order; junction bases with no gene match: 7. Here the CDR3 DNA reads TGTGCCAGTAGTCTAGGACTAGAGGTCGGGGAGCTGTTTTTT. It yields the protein CASSLGLEVGELFF.

The chain has TRBV6-6 and TRBJ2-7; possible D gene TRBD2, 6 bases. Trimming cost V 5 bases and J 0 bases, with 14 bases left between them. Germline CDR1 reads MNHNY; CDR2 reads SVGAGI (reference sequence). The length of the CDR3 is 15 residues. The CDR3 region has the DNA TGTGCCAGCAGTAGCTACCGGGACTTCTCCTACGAGCAGTACTTC. Translated, it gives CASSSYRDFSYEQYF.

This clone was counted a single time. The V gene is TRBV5-8, the J gene TRBJ2-2; 10 bases map to TRBD2. Germline V gene lookup returns CDR1 SGHTS and CDR2 YDEGEE. The CDR3 is 15 amino acids. Germline trimming cut 1 base from V and 7 bases from J; bases unmatched to any gene: 4. CDR3 protein: CASSLRLAGVGELFF. DNA for the CDR3: TGTGCCAGCAGCTTGCGGCTAGCGGGAGTCGGGGAGCTGTTTTTT.

On this clone itself: Germline and junction disagree at one end, which may indicate a read error. J is TRBJ2-3 and V is TRBV11-3; 9 bases map to TRBD2. In germline, CDR1 is SGHNT, CDR2 YENEEA. The CDR3 runs to 15 residues. CDR3 nucleotides: TGTGCCAGCAGCTTAGGCGGGACTAGCAAAGATACGCAGTATTTT. This sequence encodes CASSLGGTSKDTQYF.

This chain links TRBV5-1 with TRBJ2-7; 10 bases are a match to TRBD1. The germline CDR1 and CDR2 sequences are SGHRS and YFSETQ. This CDR3 region has 14 residues. The V segment lost 4 bases and the J segment 5 bases; nucleotides outside the gene matches: 6. This CDR3 reads CASSLDRGDDEQYF. CDR3 DNA sequence: TGCGCCAGCAGCCTGGACAGGGGGGATGACGAGCAGTACTTC.

In regard to this clone: This sample also contains other DNA sequences that code for the same CDR3. V gene TRBV5-1 combines with J gene TRBJ2-5; D remains ambiguous. The CDR3 has 13 amino acids. V lost 0 bases and J 5 bases, leaving 8 bases between the germline ends. Germline loops: CDR1 SGHRS, CDR2 YFSETQ. The CDR3 DNA follows: TGCGCCAGCAGCTTGGGCACTGGTGAGACCCAGTACTTC. It yields the protein CASSLGTGETQYF.

The V call is TRBV30, the J call TRBJ2-5, with 14 nucleotides matching TRBD2. Germline loops: CDR1 GTSNPN, CDR2 SVGIG (reference sequence). The CDR3 loop spans 16 amino acids. The junction had 4 bases not matched to a gene; V was cut back by 2 bases and J by 2 bases. The CDR3, as DNA: TGTGCCTGGAGTTCTGGACTAGCGGGAGGACAAGAGACCCAGTACTTC. Translated: CAWSSGLAGGQETQYF.

CDR3 protein: CAYPSGVGYTF. CDR3 nucleotide sequence: TGTGCCTACCCCTCGGGGGTTGGCTACACCTTC. V gene TRBV30 combines with J gene TRBJ1-2; perhaps TRBD1 as D (5 bases). The V gene's germline CDR1 is GTSNPN and CDR2 SVGIG (reference sequence). CDR3 length equals 11 residues. V was shortened by 7 bases and J by 7 bases, with 13 bases between the two germline ends.